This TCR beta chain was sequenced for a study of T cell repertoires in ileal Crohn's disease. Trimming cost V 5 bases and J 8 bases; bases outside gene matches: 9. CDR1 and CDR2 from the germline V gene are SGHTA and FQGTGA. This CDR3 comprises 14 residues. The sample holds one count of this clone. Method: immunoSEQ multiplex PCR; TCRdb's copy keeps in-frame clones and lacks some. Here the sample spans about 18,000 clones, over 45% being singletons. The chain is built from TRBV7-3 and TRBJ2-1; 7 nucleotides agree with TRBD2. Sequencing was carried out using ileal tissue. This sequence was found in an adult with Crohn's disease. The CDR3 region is CASSPDGRAHEQFF. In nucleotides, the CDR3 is TGTGCCAGCAGCCCTGATGGGAGGGCCCATGAGCAGTTCTTC.